This T cell receptor beta chain comes out of a study of cytomegalovirus exposure and HLA in healthy donors. Study-level findings and limits: Confirmation was obtained in vitro that three CMV-associated chains are specific for CMV antigens. The investigators catalogued 150 or so TCR beta chains as cytomegalovirus-associated. TCR beta sequences reportedly predicted the HLA-A and HLA-B alleles of most subjects accurately.

On this clone itself: Its specificity is unknown.

Both 60 Vbeta primers and 13 Jbeta primers went into the PCR. Profiling relied on immunoSEQ multiplex PCR, and the TCRdb table lists in-frame clones only, not all of them. The sample includes approximately 110,000 clones, roughly 69% of them seen just once. CDR1 is SGDLS and CDR2 is YYNGEE in the germline V gene. The ends lost 3 bases at V and 4 bases at J; junction bases unmatched: 7. This CDR3 comprises 15 residues. The source is a woman aged 40 to 49 in good health and CMV-seropositive. The chain links TRBV9 to TRBJ2-5, with 9 bases lining up with TRBD2. The sequenced material came from PBMCs. Here the CDR3 DNA reads TGTGCCAGCAGCGCCCTGACTAGCGGATTAGAGACCCAGTACTTC. Protein: CASSALTSGLETQYF.